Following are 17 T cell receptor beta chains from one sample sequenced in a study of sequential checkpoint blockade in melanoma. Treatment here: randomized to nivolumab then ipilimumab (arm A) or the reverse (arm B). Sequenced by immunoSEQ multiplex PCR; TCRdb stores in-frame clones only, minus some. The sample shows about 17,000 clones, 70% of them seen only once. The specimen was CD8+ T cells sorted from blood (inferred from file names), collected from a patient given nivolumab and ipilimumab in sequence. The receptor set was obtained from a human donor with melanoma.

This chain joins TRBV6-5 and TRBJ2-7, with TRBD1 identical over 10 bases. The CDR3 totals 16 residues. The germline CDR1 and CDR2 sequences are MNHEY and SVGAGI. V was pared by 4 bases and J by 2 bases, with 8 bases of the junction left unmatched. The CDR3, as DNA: TGTGCCAGCAGTTCCCGGGACAGGGGCCTTCCCTACGAGCAGTACTTC. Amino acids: CASSSRDRGLPYEQYF.

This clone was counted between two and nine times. The CDR3 bases are TGTGCCAGCAGCTTAAAGGGACAGCGGACTGAAGCTTTCTTT. This translates into CASSLKGQRTEAFF. This sequence joins TRBV7-9 and TRBJ1-1; 7 nucleotides align to TRBD1. Germline trimming cut 2 bases from V and 5 bases from J; bases unmatched to any gene: 5. Germline-derived CDR1 and CDR2 are SEHNR and FQNEAQ (reference sequence). The CDR3 covers 14 residues.

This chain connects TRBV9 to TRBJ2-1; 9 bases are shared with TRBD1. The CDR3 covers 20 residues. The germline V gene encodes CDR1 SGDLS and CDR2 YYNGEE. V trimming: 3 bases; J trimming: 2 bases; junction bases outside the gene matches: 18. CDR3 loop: CASSGPTGTGRLAAYNEQFF. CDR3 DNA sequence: TGTGCCAGCAGCGGCCCAACCGGGACAGGGCGTCTAGCGGCCTACAATGAGCAGTTCTTC.

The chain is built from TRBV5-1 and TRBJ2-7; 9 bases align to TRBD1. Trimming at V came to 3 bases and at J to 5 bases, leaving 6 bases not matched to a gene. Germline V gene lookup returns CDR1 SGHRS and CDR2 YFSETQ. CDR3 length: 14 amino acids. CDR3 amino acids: CASSWGQGDDEQYF. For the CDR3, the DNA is TGCGCCAGCAGCTGGGGACAGGGTGACGACGAGCAGTACTTC.

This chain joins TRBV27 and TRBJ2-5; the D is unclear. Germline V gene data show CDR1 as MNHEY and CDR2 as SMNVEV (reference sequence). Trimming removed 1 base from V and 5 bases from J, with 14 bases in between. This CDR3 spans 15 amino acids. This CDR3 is CASSLWPPAQETQYF. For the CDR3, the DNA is TGTGCCAGCAGTTTATGGCCCCCCGCTCAGGAGACCCAGTACTTC.

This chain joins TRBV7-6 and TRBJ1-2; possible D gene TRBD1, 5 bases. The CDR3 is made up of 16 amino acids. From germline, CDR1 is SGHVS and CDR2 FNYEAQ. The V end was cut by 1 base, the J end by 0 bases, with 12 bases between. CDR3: CASSLEVGGANYGYTF. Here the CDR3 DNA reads TGTGCCAGCAGCTTAGAGGTGGGGGGTGCTAACTATGGCTACACCTTC.

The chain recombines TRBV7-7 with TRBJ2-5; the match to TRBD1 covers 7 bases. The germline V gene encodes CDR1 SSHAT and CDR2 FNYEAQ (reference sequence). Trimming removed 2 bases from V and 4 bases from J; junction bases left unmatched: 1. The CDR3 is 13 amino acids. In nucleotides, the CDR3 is TGTGCCAGCAGCTTAAACAGGGGAGAGACCCAGTACTTC. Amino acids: CASSLNRGETQYF.

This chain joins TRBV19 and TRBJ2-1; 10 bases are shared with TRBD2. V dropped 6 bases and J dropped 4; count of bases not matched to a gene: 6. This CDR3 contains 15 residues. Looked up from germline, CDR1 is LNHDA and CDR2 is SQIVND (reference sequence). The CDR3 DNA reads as TGTGCCAGTAGCTTAACTAGCGGGAAATACAATGAGCAGTTCTTC. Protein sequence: CASSLTSGKYNEQFF.

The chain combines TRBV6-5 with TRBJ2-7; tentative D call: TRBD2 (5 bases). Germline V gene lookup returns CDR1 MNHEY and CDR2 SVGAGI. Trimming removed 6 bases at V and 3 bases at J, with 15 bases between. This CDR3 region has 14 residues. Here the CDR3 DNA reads TGTGCCAGCAGCTTCGAGGGTGGCGGCTACGAGCAGTACTTC. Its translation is CASSFEGGGYEQYF.

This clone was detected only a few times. As DNA, the CDR3 is TGTGCCAGCAGCTGGGGACAGGGGGCAACTAATGAAAAACTGTTTTTT. Translation gives CASSWGQGATNEKLFF. This rearrangement joins TRBV7-9 to TRBJ1-4, with TRBD1 matching 11 bases. In germline, CDR1 is SEHNR, CDR2 FQNEAQ (reference sequence). The CDR3 consists of 16 residues. V shed 4 bases, J shed 0 bases, and the junction held 1 base outside the gene matches.

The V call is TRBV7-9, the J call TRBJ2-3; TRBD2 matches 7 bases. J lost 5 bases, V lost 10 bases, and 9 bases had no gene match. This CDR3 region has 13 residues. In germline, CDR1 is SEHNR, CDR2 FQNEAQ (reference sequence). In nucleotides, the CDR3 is TGTGCCACCAAAACTAGCGCAGGAGATACGCAGTATTTT. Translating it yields CATKTSAGDTQYF.

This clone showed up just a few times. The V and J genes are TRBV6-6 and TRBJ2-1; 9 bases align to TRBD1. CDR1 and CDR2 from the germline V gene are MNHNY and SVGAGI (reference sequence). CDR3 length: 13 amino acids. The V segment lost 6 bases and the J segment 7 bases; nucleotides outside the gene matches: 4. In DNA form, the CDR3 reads TGTGCCAGCAGCCAACAGGGGGCGAATGAGCAGTTCTTC. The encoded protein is CASSQQGANEQFF.

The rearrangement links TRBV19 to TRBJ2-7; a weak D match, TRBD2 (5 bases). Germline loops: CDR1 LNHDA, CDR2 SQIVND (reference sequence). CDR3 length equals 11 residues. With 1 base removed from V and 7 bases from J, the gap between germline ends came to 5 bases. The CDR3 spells CASSIAGEQYF. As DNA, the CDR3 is TGTGCCAGTAGTATAGCGGGGGAGCAGTACTTC.

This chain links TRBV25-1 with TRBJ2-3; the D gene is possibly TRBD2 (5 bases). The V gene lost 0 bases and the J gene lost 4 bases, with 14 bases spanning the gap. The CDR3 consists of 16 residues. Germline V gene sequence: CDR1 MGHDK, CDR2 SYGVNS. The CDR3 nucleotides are TGTGCCAGCAGTGAATATCACGGGAAGGACGCAGATACGCAGTATTTT. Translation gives CASSEYHGKDADTQYF.

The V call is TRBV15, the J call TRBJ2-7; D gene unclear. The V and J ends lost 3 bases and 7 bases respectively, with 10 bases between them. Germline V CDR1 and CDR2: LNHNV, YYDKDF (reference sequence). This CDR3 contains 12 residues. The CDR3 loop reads CATSSLSGEQYF. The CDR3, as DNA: TGTGCCACCAGCAGTCTATCGGGTGAGCAGTACTTC.

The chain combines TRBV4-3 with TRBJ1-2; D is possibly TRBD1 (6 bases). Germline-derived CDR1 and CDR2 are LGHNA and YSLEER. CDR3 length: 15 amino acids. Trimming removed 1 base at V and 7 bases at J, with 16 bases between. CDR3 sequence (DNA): TGCGCCAGCAGCCAAGGCGCAGGGGACCTTTCTGGCTACACCTTC. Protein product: CASSQGAGDLSGYTF.

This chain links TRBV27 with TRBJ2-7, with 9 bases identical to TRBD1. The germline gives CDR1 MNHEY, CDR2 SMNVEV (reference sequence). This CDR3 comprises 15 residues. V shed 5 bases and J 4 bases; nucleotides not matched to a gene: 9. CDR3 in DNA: TGTGCCAGCAGTGAACCGGGACAGGGTACGTACGAGCAGTACTTC. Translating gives CASSEPGQGTYEQYF.